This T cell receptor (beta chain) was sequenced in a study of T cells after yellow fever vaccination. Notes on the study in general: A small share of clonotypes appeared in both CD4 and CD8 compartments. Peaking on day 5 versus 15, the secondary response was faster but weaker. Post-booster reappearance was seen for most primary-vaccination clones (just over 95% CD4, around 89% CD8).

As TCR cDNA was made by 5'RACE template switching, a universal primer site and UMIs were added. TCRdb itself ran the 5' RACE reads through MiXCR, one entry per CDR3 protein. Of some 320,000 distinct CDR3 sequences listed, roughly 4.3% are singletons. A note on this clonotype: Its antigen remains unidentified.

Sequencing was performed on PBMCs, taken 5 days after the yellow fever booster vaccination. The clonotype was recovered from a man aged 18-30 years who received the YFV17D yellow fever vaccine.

Written as DNA, the CDR3 is TGTGCCAGCAGCTTAATGACGGGAGAGACCCAGTACTTC. Residues: CASSLMTGETQYF. The chain carries TRBV7-2 and TRBJ2-5; D not resolved. Germline assignment: CDR1 SGHTA and CDR2 FQGNSA. This CDR3 contains 13 residues. V lost 2 bases, J lost 4 bases, and 8 bases lay in between.